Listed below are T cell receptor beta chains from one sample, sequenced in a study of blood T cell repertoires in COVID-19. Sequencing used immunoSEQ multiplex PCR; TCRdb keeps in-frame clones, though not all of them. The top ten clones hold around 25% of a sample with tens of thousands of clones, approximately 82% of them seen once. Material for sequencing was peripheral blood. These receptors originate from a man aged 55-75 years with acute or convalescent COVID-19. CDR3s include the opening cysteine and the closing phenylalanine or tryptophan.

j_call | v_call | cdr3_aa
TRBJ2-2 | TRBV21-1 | CASSNGQGARTGELFF
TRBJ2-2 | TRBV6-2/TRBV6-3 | CASSYSIQGDYRTGELFF
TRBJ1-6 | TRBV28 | CASGPPDGSPLHF
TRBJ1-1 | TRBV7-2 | CASSLFGSNTEAFF
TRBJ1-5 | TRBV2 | CASRAGNLNQPQHF
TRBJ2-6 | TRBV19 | CASSIHRVTGANVLTF
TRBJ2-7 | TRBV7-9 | CASNRDRAPYEQYF
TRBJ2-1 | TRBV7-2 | CASSLSSGGQLNEQFF
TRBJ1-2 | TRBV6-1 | CASSGGGVRQGKDYGYTF
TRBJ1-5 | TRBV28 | CASSLLTGGDQPQHF
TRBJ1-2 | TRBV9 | CASSVADSLGYGYTF
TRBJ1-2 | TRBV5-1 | CASKPTTGEKGYTF
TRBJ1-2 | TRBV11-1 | CASSSPGGVGGYTF
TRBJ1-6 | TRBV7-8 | CASSRAQGRTYNSPLHF
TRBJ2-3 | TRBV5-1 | CASSLRLSGSREDTQYF
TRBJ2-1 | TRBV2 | CASSEGRDEQFF
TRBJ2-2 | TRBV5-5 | CASSLVPLGLLSTGELFF
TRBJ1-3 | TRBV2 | CASSTAIVNTIYF
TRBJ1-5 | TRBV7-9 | CASSLENRAPQHF
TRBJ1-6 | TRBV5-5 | CASSLAGDSQNSPLHF
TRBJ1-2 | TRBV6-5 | CASSLPGQAYGYTF
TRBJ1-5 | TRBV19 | CASSLDRKEPQHF
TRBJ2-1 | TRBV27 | CASSLSGGPDEQFF
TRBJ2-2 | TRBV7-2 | CASSPGLAGGSAGELFF
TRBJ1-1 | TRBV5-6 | CASSFPASGGYTEAFF
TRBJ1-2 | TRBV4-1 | CASSRGDVRPYGYTF
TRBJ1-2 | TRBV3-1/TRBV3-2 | CASSQEGGQGFSYTF
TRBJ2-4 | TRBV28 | CASSFLGELAKNIQYF
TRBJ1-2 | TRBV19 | CASRLAPNYGYTF